This T cell receptor (beta chain) is from a study of blood T cell repertoires in COVID-19. Sequencing was performed with immunoSEQ multiplex PCR; in TCRdb, only in-frame clones are kept and a portion is missing. The sample carries 95,000 to 120,000 clones, more than 70% recorded once. In this sample, this clone turned up once. This receptor was taken from a woman aged 55-70 years with COVID-19, enrolled during active disease. Sample: peripheral blood.

CDR3: CASSFGGSGSWTYEQYF. The CDR3 DNA sequence: TGTGCCAGCAGCTTCGGAGGAAGCGGAAGCTGGACCTACGAGCAGTACTTC. The chain joins TRBV7-9 to TRBJ2-7, with D possibly matching TRBD2 (5 bases). This CDR3 spans 17 amino acids. The germline CDR1 and CDR2 sequences are SEHNR and FQNEAQ (reference sequence). V lost 3 bases and J 2 bases, leaving 20 bases between the germline ends.